This T cell receptor beta chain derives from a study of T cells expressing NK-cell markers. Turning to the study itself: Sorted CD3+CD56+NKG2C+, CD3+CD56+NKG2C- and CD3+CD56-NKG2C+ T cells supplied TCR beta repertoires. General study results and limits: Of CD8+ T cells, about 1.0-7.5% belonged to dominant NKG2C+ clonotypes in more than five donors. The same clonotypes also predominated in the CD3+CD56-NKG2C+ fraction of a handful of donors.

Germline-derived CDR1 and CDR2 are LGHNA and YNFKEQ. The CDR3 extends over 17 amino acids. UMIs accompanied the 5'RACE template switching by which TCR beta cDNA was made. One entry per CDR3 protein, without DNA, is what TCRdb gives after re-calling the 5' RACE reads. This sample's table has about 400,000 distinct CDR3 sequences. As regards this clonotype: The antigen remains unidentified.

V gene TRBV4-2 combines with J gene TRBJ2-1; the D gene TCRdb calls, TRBD1, cannot be checked with no DNA. The sequenced material came from blood T cells: a sorted CD56 or NKG2C T cell subset, CD4+ or CD8+ T cells, or bulk PBMC T cells (not recorded which). This TCR derives from a woman aged 45-59 years in good health. Here the CDR3 reads CASSQDGSDRAYNEQFF.